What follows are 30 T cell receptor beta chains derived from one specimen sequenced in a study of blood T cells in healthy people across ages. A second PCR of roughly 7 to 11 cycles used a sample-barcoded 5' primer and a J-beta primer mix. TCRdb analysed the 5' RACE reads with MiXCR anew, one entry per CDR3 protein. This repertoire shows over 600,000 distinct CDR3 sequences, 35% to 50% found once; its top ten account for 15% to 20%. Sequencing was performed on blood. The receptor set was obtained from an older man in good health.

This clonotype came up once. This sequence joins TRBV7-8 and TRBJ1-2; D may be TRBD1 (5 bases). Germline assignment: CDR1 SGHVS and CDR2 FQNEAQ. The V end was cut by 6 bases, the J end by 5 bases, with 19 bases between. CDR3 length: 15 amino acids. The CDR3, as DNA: TGTGCCAGCAGTCCCTCCGGGGCAGCGAGATATGGCTACACCTTC. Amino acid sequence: CASSPSGAARYGYTF.

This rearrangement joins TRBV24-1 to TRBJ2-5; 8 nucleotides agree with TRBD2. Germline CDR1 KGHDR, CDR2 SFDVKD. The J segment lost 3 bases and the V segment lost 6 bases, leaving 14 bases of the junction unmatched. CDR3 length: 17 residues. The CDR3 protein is CATSYGGASDMEETQYF. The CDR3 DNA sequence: TGTGCCACCAGTTACGGGGGGGCTAGCGACATGGAAGAGACCCAGTACTTC.

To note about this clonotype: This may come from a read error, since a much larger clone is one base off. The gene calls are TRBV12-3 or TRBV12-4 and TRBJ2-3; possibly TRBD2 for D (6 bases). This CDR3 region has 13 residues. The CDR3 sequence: CASSFWRDDTQCF. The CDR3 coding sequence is TGTGCCAGCAGTTTTTGGAGGGACGATACGCAGTGTTTT.

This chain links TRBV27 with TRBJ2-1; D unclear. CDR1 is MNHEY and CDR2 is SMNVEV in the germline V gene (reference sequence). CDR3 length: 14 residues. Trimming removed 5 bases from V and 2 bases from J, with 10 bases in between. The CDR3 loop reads CASSPAGPYNEQFF. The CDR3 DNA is TGTGCCAGCAGTCCGGCCGGCCCCTACAATGAGCAGTTCTTC.

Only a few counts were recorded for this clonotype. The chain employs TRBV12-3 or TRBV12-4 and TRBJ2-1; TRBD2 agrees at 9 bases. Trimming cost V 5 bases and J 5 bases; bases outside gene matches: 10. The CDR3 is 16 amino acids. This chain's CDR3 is CASSNRLAGFDNEQFF. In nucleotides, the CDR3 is TGTGCCAGCAGTAATAGGCTAGCGGGGTTCGACAATGAGCAGTTCTTC.

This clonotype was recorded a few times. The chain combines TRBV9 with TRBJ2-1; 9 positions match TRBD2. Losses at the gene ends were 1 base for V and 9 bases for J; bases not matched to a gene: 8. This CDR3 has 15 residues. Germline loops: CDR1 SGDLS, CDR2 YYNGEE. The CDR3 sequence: CASSVRREGPPEQFF. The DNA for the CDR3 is TGTGCCAGCAGCGTACGGCGGGAGGGCCCTCCTGAGCAGTTCTTC.

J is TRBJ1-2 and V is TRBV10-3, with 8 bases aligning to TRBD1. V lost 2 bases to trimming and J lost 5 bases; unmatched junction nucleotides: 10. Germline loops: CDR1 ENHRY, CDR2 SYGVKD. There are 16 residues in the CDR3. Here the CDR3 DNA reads TGTGCCATCAGTGAGCCAGGACAGGGCTCGGGGTATGGCTACACCTTC. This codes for CAISEPGQGSGYGYTF.

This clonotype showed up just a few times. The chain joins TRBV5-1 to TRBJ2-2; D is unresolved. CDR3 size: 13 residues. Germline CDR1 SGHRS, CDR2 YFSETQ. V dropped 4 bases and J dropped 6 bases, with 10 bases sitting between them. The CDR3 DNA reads TGCGCCAGCAGCCAAAGTAAACCCGGGGAGCTGTTTTTT. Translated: CASSQSKPGELFF.

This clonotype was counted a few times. CDR3 in amino acids: CSARAGLEQYF. The CDR3 nucleotides are TGCAGTGCTAGAGCAGGGTTGGAGCAGTACTTC. V usage is TRBV20-1 and J usage is TRBJ2-7; maybe TRBD1 (5 bases). Trimming left V 1 base short and J 7 bases short, with 8 bases between. Germline V lookup: CDR1 DFQATT, CDR2 SNEGSKA (reference sequence). This CDR3 is 11 amino acids long.

CDR3 in DNA: TGTGCCAGCAAGCAGGAGGCTTTGGGGGAGAATTCACCCCTCCACTTT. This encodes CASKQEALGENSPLHF. The V and J genes are TRBV2 and TRBJ1-6, with a tentative D call TRBD1 (5 bases). The CDR3 sequence is 16 residues long. Germline lookup yields CDR1 SNHLY and CDR2 FYNNEI. The ends were cut back, 7 bases at V and 7 bases at J, with 20 bases in the middle.

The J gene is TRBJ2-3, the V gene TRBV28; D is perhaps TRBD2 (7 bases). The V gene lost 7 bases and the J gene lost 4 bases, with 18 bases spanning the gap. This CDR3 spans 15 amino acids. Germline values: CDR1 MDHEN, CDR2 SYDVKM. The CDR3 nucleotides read TGTGCCAGCACAAGCCCGGGGGGCGGGTCAGATACGCAGTATTTT. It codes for CASTSPGGGSDTQYF. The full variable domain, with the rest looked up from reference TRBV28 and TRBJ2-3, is DVKVTQSSRYLVKRTGEKVFLECVQDMDHENMFWYRQDPGLGLRLIYFSYDVKMKEKGDIPEGYSVSREKKERFSLILESASTNQTSMYLCASTSPGGGSDTQYFGPGTRLTVL.

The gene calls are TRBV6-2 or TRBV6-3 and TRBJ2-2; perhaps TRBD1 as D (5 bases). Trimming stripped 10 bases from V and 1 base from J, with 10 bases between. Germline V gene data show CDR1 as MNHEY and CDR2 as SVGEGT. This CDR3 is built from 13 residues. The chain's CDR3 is CATYQGNTGELFF. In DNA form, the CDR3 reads TGTGCCACCTATCAGGGGAACACCGGGGAGCTGTTTTTT.

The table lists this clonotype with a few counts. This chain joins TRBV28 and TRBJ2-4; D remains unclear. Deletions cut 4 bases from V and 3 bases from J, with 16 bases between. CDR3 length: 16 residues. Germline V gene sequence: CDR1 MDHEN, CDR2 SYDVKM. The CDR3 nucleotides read TGTGCCAGCAGTTCGCAGGAAAGGTTGGGCAAAAACATTCAGTACTTC. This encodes CASSSQERLGKNIQYF. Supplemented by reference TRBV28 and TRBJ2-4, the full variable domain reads DVKVTQSSRYLVKRTGEKVFLECVQDMDHENMFWYRQDPGLGLRLIYFSYDVKMKEKGDIPEGYSVSREKKERFSLILESASTNQTSMYLCASSSQERLGKNIQYFGAGTRLSVL.

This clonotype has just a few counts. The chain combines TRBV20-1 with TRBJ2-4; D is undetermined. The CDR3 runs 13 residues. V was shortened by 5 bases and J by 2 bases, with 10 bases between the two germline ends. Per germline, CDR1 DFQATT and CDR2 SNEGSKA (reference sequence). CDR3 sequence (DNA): TGCAGTGCTCATGAATGGTCCAAAAACATTCAGTACTTC. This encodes CSAHEWSKNIQYF.

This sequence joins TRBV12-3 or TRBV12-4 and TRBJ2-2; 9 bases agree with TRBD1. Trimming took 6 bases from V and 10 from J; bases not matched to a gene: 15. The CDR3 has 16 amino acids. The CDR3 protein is CASRSRDRENAEELFF. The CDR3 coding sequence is TGTGCCAGCAGATCCCGGGACAGGGAGAACGCCGAGGAGCTGTTTTTT.

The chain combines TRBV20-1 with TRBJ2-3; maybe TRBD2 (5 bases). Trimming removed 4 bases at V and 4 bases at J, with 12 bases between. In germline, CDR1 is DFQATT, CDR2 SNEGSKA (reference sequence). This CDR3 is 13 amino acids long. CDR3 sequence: CSATLASADTQYF. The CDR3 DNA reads TGCAGTGCTACCCTAGCATCAGCAGATACGCAGTATTTT.

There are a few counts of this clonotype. CDR3 residues: CASSLNQGYGYTF. CDR3 coding DNA: TGTGCCAGCAGCCTAAATCAGGGCTATGGCTACACCTTC. The chain is built from TRBV7-2 and TRBJ1-2; TRBD1 is a possible D gene (5 bases). Trimming took off 5 bases at V and 4 bases at J, with 11 bases between the two ends. The germline CDR1 and CDR2 sequences are SGHTA and FQGNSA. The CDR3 is 13 amino acids.

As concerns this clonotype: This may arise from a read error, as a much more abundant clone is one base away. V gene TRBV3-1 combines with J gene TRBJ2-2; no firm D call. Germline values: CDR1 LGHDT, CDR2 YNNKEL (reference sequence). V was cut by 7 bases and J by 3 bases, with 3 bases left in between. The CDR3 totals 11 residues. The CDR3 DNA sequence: TGTGCCAGCAACCACACCGGGGAGCTGTTTTTT. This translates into CASNHTGELFF.

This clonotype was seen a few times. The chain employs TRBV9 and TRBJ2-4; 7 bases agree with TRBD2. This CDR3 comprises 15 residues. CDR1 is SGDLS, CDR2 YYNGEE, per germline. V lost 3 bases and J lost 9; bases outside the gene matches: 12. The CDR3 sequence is CASSASLGEGTIQYF. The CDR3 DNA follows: TGTGCCAGCAGCGCCTCTCTCGGGGAGGGGACCATTCAGTACTTC.

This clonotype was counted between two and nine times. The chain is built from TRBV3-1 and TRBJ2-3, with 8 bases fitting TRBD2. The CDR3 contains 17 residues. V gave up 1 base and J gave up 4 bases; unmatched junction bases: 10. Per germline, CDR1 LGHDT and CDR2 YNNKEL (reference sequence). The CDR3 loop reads CASSQVGREGPADTQYF. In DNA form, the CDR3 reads TGTGCCAGCAGCCAAGTGGGACGGGAGGGCCCAGCAGATACGCAGTATTTT.

CDR3 bases: TGCGCCAGCAGCTCAAAAACCCGGGGATTTGGGGAGACCCAGTACTTC. Its translation: CASSSKTRGFGETQYF. This chain links TRBV5-1 with TRBJ2-5; TRBD2 is a possible D gene (5 bases). CDR1 and CDR2 from the germline V gene are SGHRS and YFSETQ. There are 16 residues in the CDR3. Between the trimmed V and J ends, which lost 3 bases and 5 bases, there was a span of 20 bases.

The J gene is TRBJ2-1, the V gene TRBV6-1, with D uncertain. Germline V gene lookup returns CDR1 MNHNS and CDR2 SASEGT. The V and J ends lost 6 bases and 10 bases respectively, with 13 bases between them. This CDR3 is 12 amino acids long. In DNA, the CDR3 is TGTGCCAGCAGCCAAACCGGGTGGGAGCAGTTCTTC. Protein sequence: CASSQTGWEQFF.

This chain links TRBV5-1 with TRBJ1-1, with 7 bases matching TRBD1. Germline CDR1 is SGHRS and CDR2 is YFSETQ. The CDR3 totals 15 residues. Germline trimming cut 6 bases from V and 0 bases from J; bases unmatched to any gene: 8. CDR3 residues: CASTPGQIMNTEAFF. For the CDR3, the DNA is TGCGCCAGCACCCCGGGACAGATTATGAACACTGAAGCTTTCTTT.

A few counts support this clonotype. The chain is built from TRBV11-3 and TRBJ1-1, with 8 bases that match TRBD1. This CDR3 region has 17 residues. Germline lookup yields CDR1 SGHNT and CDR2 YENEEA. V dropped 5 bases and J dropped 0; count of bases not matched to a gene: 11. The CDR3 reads CASSAGPTGAMNTEAFF. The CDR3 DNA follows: TGTGCCAGCAGCGCAGGACCGACAGGGGCCATGAACACTGAAGCTTTCTTT.

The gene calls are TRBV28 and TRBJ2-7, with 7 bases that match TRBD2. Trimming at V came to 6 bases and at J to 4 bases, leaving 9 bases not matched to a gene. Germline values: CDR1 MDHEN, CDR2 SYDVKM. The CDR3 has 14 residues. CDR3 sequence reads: CASRPRGSLYEQYF. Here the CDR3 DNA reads TGTGCCAGCAGGCCTCGCGGGAGCCTTTACGAGCAGTACTTC. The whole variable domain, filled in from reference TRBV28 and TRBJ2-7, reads DVKVTQSSRYLVKRTGEKVFLECVQDMDHENMFWYRQDPGLGLRLIYFSYDVKMKEKGDIPEGYSVSREKKERFSLILESASTNQTSMYLCASRPRGSLYEQYFGPGTRLTVT.

The CDR3 bases are TGTGCCAGCAGCGCCTCGTGGGCAGACGCCGAGCAGTACTTC. This gives the protein CASSASWADAEQYF. This chain links TRBV5-8 with TRBJ2-7; D gene uncertain. This CDR3 has 14 residues. The germline V gene has CDR1 SGHTS and CDR2 YDEGEE. Trimming cost V 4 bases and J 6 bases, with 17 bases left between them.

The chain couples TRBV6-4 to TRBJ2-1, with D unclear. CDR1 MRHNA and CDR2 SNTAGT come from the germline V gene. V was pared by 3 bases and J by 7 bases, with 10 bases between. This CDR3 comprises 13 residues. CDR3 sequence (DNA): TGTGCCAGCAGTGATTGGGCGACGAATGAGCAGTTCTTC. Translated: CASSDWATNEQFF.

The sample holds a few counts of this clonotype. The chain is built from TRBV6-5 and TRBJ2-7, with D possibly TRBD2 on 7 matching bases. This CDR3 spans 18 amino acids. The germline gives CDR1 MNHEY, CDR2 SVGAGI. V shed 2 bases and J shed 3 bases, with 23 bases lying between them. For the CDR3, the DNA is TGTGCCAGCAGTTACCTCAAGGCTAGCGGCCCACAGGGCTACGAGCAGTACTTC. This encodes CASSYLKASGPQGYEQYF.

CDR3 loop: CASSQQTRDYNEQFF. Written as DNA, the CDR3 is TGCGCCAGCAGCCAACAGACTAGAGACTACAATGAGCAGTTCTTC. The V and J genes are TRBV4-3 and TRBJ2-1, with D possibly matching TRBD2 (6 bases). V was shortened by 2 bases and J by 3 bases, with 11 bases between the two germline ends. The CDR3 has 15 amino acids. From germline, CDR1 is LGHNA and CDR2 YSLEER.

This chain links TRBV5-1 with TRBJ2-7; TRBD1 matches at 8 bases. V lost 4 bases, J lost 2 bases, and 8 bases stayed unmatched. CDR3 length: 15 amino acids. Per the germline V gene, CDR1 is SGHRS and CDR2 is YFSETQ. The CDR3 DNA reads TGCGCCAGCAGCCCCACCGGGACAGGAACCTACGAGCAGTACTTC. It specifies CASSPTGTGTYEQYF.